This TCR beta chain was obtained from a study of technical replicates of blood from a handful of donors. This clone was detected only a few times. The V gene's germline CDR1 is GTSNPN and CDR2 SVGIG (reference sequence). Trimming removed 4 bases from V and 5 bases from J; junction bases left unmatched: 4. The CDR3 covers 13 residues. Libraries were prepared by immunoSEQ multiplex PCR; TCRdb keeps only in-frame clonotypes and omits some of them. The sample shows 7,500 to 9,500 clones, under 90% of them seen only once. This receptor was identified in a human donor in good health. Material for sequencing was PBMCs. This rearrangement joins TRBV30 to TRBJ1-2, with TRBD1 matching 10 bases. This CDR3 is CAWNPGQGYGYTF. CDR3 DNA sequence: TGTGCCTGGAATCCGGGACAGGGGTATGGCTACACCTTC.